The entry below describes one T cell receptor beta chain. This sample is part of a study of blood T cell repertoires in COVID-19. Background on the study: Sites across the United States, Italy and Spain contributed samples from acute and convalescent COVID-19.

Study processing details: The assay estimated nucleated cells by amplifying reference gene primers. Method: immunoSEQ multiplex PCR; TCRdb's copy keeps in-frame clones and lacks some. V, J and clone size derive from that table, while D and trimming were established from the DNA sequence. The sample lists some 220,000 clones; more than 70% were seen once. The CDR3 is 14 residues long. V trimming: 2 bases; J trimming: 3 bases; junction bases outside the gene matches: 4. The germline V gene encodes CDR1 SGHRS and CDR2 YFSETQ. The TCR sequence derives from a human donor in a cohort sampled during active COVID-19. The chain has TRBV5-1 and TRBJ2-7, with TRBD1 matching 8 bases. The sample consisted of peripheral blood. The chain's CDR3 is CASSFRTGHYEQYF. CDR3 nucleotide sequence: TGCGCCAGCAGCTTCAGGACAGGGCACTACGAGCAGTACTTC.